This TCR beta chain was obtained from a study of T-cell memory formation after mild COVID-19. Trimming took 1 base from V and 2 from J, leaving 13 bases between them. Germline CDR1 SGHTA, CDR2 FQGNSA. This CDR3 spans 16 amino acids. MiXCR, run by TCRdb on the 5' RACE reads, gives a single entry per CDR3 protein. Of a few hundred thousand distinct CDR3 sequences listed, roughly a tenth are singletons. This clonotype has more than one count but fewer than ten. This clonotype originated in a man aged 18 to 30 who had mild COVID-19 (a few samples of this study predate the infection). Cell type and time point are not known. Sample: PBMCs or a T cell subset sorted from them (not recorded which). The chain combines TRBV7-2 with TRBJ2-3; D might be TRBD1 or TRBD2, each matching 5 bases. CDR3 DNA sequence: TGTGCCAGCAGCTTAGGGGGGACCGGCCCCACAGATACGCAGTATTTT. Its translation is CASSLGGTGPTDTQYF.